The clone carrying this T cell receptor beta chain was detected a few times. This entry comes from a study of early T cells in non-severe SARS-CoV-2 infection. Study-wide context: Chains from this unsorted whole-blood bulk RNA could not be paired.

V lost 6 bases to trimming and J lost 15 bases, with 18 bases between them. The length of the CDR3 is 12 residues. Via MiXCR, TCRdb re-called the 5' RACE reads, giving one row per CDR3 protein. Of tens of thousands of distinct CDR3 sequences listed, approximately 12% are singletons. The sample was whole blood. The clonotype comes from an adult who was a healthcare worker with PCR-confirmed SARS-CoV-2 infection or an uninfected control (not recorded which). The chain recombines TRBV12-3 or TRBV12-4 with TRBJ2-1; D is undetermined. The DNA of the CDR3 is TGTGCCAGCAGCTCCGCCGGGCTTAGGCGGTTCTTC. It yields the protein CASSSAGLRRFF.